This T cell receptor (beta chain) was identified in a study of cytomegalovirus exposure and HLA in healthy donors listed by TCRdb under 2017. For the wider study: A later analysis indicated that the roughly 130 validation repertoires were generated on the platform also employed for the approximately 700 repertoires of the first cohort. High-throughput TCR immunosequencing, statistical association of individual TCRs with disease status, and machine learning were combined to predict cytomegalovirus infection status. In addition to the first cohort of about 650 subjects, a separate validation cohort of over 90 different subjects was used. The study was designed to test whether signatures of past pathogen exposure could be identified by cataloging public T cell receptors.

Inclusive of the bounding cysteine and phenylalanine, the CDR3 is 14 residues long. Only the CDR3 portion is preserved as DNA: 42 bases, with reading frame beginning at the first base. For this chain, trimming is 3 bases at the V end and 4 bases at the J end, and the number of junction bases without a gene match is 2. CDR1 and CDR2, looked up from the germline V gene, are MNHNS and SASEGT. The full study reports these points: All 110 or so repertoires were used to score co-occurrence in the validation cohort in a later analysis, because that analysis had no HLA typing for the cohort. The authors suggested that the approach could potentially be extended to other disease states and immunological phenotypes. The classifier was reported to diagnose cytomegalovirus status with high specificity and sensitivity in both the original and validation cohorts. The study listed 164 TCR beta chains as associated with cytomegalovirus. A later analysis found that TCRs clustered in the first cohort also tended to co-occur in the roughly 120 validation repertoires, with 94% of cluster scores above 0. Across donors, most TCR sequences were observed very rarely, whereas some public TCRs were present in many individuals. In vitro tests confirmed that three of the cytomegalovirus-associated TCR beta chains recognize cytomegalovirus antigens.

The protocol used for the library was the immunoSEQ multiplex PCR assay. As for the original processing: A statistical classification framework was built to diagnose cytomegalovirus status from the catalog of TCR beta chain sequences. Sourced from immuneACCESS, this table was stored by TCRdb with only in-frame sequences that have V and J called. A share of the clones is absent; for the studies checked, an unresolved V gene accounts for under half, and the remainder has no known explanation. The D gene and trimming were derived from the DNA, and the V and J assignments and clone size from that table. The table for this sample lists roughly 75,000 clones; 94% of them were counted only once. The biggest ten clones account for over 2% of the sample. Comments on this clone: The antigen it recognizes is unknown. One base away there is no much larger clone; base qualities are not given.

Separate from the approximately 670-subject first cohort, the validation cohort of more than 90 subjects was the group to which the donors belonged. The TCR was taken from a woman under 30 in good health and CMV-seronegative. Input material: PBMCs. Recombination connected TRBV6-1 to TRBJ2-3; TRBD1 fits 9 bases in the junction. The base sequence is TGTGCCAGCAGTGATGACAGGGGGGCAGATACGCAGTATTTT. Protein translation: CASSDDRGADTQYF.